Listed below are T cell receptor beta chains from one sample, sequenced in a study of T-cell memory formation after mild COVID-19. TCRdb reanalysed the 5' RACE reads using MiXCR and keeps one entry per CDR3 protein. The sample lists fewer than 200,000 distinct CDR3 sequences; around 20% were seen once. The sequenced material came from PBMCs or a T cell subset sorted from them (not recorded which). The source is a man aged 18 to 29 who had mild COVID-19 (a few samples of this study predate the infection). Cell type and time point are not known. Both conserved end residues are part of each CDR3. The D gene is left open where the match is weak. Clone size is given for some rows only: seen once, a few or many times, or a class if the clone is expanded.

d_gene: -
j_gene: TRBJ2-1
abundance: few
v_gene: TRBV30
CDR3nt: TGTGCCTGGAGGGACGGAGGCTCCTACAATGAGCAGTTCTTC
CDR3aa: CAWRDGGSYNEQFF

d_gene: -
j_gene: TRBJ2-3
abundance: -
v_gene: TRBV11-2
CDR3nt: TGTGCCAGCAGCTTAGATCCCCCCTCGACGGGTACAGATACGCAGTATTTT
CDR3aa: CASSLDPPSTGTDTQYF

d_gene: -
j_gene: TRBJ2-3
abundance: many
v_gene: TRBV27
CDR3nt: TGTGCCAGCACCCTACTGGGGGATAGTCCAGATACGCAGTATTTT
CDR3aa: CASTLLGDSPDTQYF

d_gene: TRBD1
j_gene: TRBJ1-2
abundance: -
v_gene: TRBV5-1
CDR3nt: TGCGCCAGCAGCACCTCCGGACAGGGTATGGACTATGGCTACACCTTC
CDR3aa: CASSTSGQGMDYGYTF

d_gene: -
j_gene: TRBJ1-1
abundance: few
v_gene: TRBV15
CDR3nt: TGTGCCACCAGCAGAGACAGGTTCCGGCGAGCGCTGAACACTGAAGCTTTCTTT
CDR3aa: CATSRDRFRRALNTEAFF

d_gene: -
j_gene: TRBJ2-6
abundance: once
v_gene: TRBV18
CDR3nt: TGTGCCAGCTCATCTCTTATCTCTGGGGCCAACGTCCTGACTTTC
CDR3aa: CASSSLISGANVLTF

d_gene: -
j_gene: TRBJ2-2
abundance: few
v_gene: TRBV4-3
CDR3nt: TGCGCCAGCAGCCACCCCCCCGGGACCCGAGGGGGGGAGCTGTTTTTT
CDR3aa: CASSHPPGTRGGELFF

d_gene: -
j_gene: TRBJ1-2
abundance: many
v_gene: TRBV4-3
CDR3nt: TGCGCCAGCAGCCACGAACAGGGCTACTATGGCTACACCTTC
CDR3aa: CASSHEQGYYGYTF

d_gene: -
j_gene: TRBJ1-1
abundance: -
v_gene: TRBV5-1
CDR3nt: TGCGCCAGCCTTTCAAATACTGAAGCTTTCTTT
CDR3aa: CASLSNTEAFF

d_gene: -
j_gene: TRBJ2-5
abundance: -
v_gene: TRBV12-3/TRBV12-4
CDR3nt: TGTGCCAGCACTAATGACAGGGAGACCCAGTACTTC
CDR3aa: CASTNDRETQYF

d_gene: TRBD2
j_gene: TRBJ2-5
abundance: -
v_gene: TRBV7-2
CDR3nt: TGTGCCAGCAGCCCAGCCCAAATGACTAGCGGGGTTAAAGAGACCCAGTACTTC
CDR3aa: CASSPAQMTSGVKETQYF

d_gene: TRBD1
j_gene: TRBJ1-3
abundance: -
v_gene: TRBV10-3
CDR3nt: TGTGCCACCACTTTACCGGGACAGGGAAACACCATATATTTT
CDR3aa: CATTLPGQGNTIYF

d_gene: -
j_gene: TRBJ1-1
abundance: -
v_gene: TRBV7-3
CDR3nt: TGTGCCAGCAGCTTAATTGGGGGCCCGGCCAGCACTGAAGCTTTCTTT
CDR3aa: CASSLIGGPASTEAFF

d_gene: -
j_gene: TRBJ1-1
abundance: many
v_gene: TRBV18
CDR3nt: TGTGCCAGCTCACCAGCGGAGAACACTGAAGCTTTCTTT
CDR3aa: CASSPAENTEAFF

d_gene: -
j_gene: TRBJ2-3
abundance: few
v_gene: TRBV25-1
CDR3nt: TGTGCCAGCAGTGAATATAAGGCAGGTGCTGCTACGCAGTATTTT
CDR3aa: CASSEYKAGAATQYF

d_gene: -
j_gene: TRBJ1-1
abundance: few
v_gene: TRBV18
CDR3nt: TGTGCCAGCTCACCGGGGGCCGGGGAGAACACTGAAGCTTTCTTT
CDR3aa: CASSPGAGENTEAFF

d_gene: -
j_gene: TRBJ2-2
abundance: few
v_gene: TRBV29-1
CDR3nt: TGCAGCGTTGAGGGACAGAACACCGGGGAGCTGTTTTTT
CDR3aa: CSVEGQNTGELFF

d_gene: -
j_gene: TRBJ2-2
abundance: -
v_gene: TRBV6-1
CDR3nt: TGTGCCAGCAGTGCTACACGGACGGCCGGGGAGCTGTTTTTT
CDR3aa: CASSATRTAGELFF